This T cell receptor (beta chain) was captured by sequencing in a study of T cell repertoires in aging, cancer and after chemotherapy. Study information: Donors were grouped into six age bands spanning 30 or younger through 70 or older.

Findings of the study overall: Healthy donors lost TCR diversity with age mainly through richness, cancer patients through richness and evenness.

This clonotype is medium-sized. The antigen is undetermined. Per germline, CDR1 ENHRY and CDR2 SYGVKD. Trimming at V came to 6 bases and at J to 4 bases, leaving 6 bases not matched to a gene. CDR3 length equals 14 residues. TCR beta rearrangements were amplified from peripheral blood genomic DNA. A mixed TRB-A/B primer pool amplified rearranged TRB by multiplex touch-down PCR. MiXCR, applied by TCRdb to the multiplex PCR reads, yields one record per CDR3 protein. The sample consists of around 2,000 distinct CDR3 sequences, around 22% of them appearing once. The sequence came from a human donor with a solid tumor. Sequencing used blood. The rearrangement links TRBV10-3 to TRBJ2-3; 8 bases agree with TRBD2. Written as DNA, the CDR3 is TGTGCCATCAGAGCCGGGACTAGTGCAGATACGCAGTATTTT. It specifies CAIRAGTSADTQYF.